This TCR beta chain is from a study of blood T cell repertoires in COVID-19. The authors' processing: How many nucleated cells were present was estimated from reference gene primer amplification. TCRdb's table, derived via immunoSEQ multiplex PCR, lists solely in-frame clones and lacks some. V and J calls and clone size come straight from that table; D and trimming were deduced from the DNA. The sample records fewer than 110,000 clones, about four fifths being singletons. The trim removed 1 base at V and 2 bases at J, leaving 5 bases unmatched. The CDR3 is 17 residues long. Germline V gene lookup returns CDR1 SGDLS and CDR2 YYNGEE. This clone was seen a few times.

The sequenced sample was peripheral blood. The rearrangement uses TRBV9 and TRBJ2-2; TRBD2 aligns across 10 bases. The source of this sequence is a man in his 70s with acute or convalescent COVID-19. CDR3 residues: CASSVTLAGDNTGELFF. The CDR3 DNA is TGTGCCAGCAGCGTAACCCTAGCGGGGGACAACACCGGGGAGCTGTTTTTT. The whole variable domain, remainder taken from reference TRBV9 and TRBJ2-2, is DSGVTQTPKHLITATGQRVTLRCSPRSGDLSVYWYQQSLDQGLQFLIQYYNGEERAKGNILERFSAQQFPDLHSELNLSSLELGDSALYFCASSVTLAGDNTGELFFGEGSRLTVL.